A selection of T cell receptor beta chains follows, all from one sample in a study of shared clonotypes between healthy human individuals. The table came from immunoSEQ multiplex PCR; TCRdb's copy has only in-frame clones and leaves some out. The sample lists a few hundred thousand clones; 70% to 80% were seen once. The sequenced sample was PBMCs. The receptor set was obtained from a woman between 35 and 50 years old in good health. Some clones in this sample may be carry-over from other donors' samples. The CDR3 runs from the conserved cysteine through the conserved F or W. D genes are given only for firm matches. Clone size, where shown, is once, few, many, or a class for clones that have expanded.

abundance: .; d_gene: TRBD2; v_gene: TRBV27; j_gene: TRBJ2-7; CDR3aa: CASSFGTSGRLYEQYF; CDR3nt: TGTGCCAGCAGTTTTGGGACTAGCGGGAGACTCTACGAGCAGTACTTC
abundance: once; d_gene: .; v_gene: TRBV7-2; j_gene: TRBJ2-6; CDR3aa: CASSLESGYGANVLTF; CDR3nt: TGTGCCAGCAGCTTAGAGTCCGGGTACGGGGCCAACGTCCTGACTTTC
abundance: .; d_gene: TRBD2; v_gene: TRBV11-2; j_gene: TRBJ2-1; CDR3aa: CASSQRLAGEQFF; CDR3nt: TGTGCCAGCAGCCAACGACTAGCGGGCGAGCAGTTCTTC
abundance: .; d_gene: TRBD2; v_gene: TRBV18; j_gene: TRBJ2-7; CDR3aa: CASSPQLARSSYEQYF; CDR3nt: TGTGCCAGCTCACCCCAACTAGCGAGGAGCTCCTACGAGCAGTACTTC
abundance: .; d_gene: .; v_gene: TRBV9; j_gene: TRBJ2-3; CDR3aa: CASSVAWRDTQYF; CDR3nt: TGTGCCAGCAGCGTAGCCTGGAGGGATACGCAGTATTTT
abundance: .; d_gene: .; v_gene: TRBV7-2; j_gene: TRBJ2-3; CDR3aa: CASSYLGVADTQYF; CDR3nt: TGTGCCAGCAGCTACCTAGGTGTCGCAGATACGCAGTATTTT
abundance: .; d_gene: TRBD1; v_gene: TRBV19; j_gene: TRBJ1-2; CDR3aa: CASSIGDRGEQDYGYTF; CDR3nt: TGTGCCAGTAGTATAGGGGACAGGGGTGAACAGGACTATGGCTACACCTTC
abundance: .; d_gene: .; v_gene: TRBV7-2; j_gene: TRBJ2-7; CDR3aa: CASSSARHYEQYF; CDR3nt: TGTGCCAGCAGCTCCGCCCGACACTACGAGCAGTACTTC
abundance: .; d_gene: TRBD1; v_gene: TRBV11-3; j_gene: TRBJ2-7; CDR3aa: CASSLAPGDRATYEQYF; CDR3nt: TGTGCCAGCAGCTTAGCGCCAGGGGACAGGGCGACCTACGAGCAGTACTTC
abundance: .; d_gene: .; v_gene: TRBV6-5; j_gene: TRBJ1-3; CDR3aa: CASRPTQSSGNTIYF; CDR3nt: TGTGCCAGCAGACCTACCCAGAGCTCTGGAAACACCATATATTTT
abundance: .; d_gene: TRBD1; v_gene: TRBV5-1; j_gene: TRBJ2-7; CDR3aa: CASSLAPGQGYEQYF; CDR3nt: TGCGCCAGCAGCTTGGCGCCGGGACAGGGCTACGAGCAGTACTTC
abundance: .; d_gene: .; v_gene: TRBV25-1; j_gene: TRBJ1-1; CDR3aa: CASSPIGQPNTEAFF; CDR3nt: TGTGCCAGCAGCCCCATCGGGCAGCCGAACACTGAAGCTTTCTTT
abundance: .; d_gene: .; v_gene: TRBV7-6; j_gene: TRBJ2-3; CDR3aa: CASSLPGLTDTQYF; CDR3nt: TGTGCCAGCAGCTTACCGGGGCTCACAGATACGCAGTATTTT
abundance: .; d_gene: TRBD2; v_gene: TRBV4-1; j_gene: TRBJ2-3; CDR3aa: CASRDWVLAGADTQYF; CDR3nt: TGCGCCAGCAGGGACTGGGTCCTAGCGGGAGCAGATACGCAGTATTTT
abundance: .; d_gene: .; v_gene: TRBV19; j_gene: TRBJ2-7; CDR3aa: CASRPGRGRTYEQYF; CDR3nt: TGTGCCAGTCGACCCGGAAGGGGAAGGACCTACGAGCAGTACTTC
abundance: .; d_gene: .; v_gene: TRBV7-3; j_gene: TRBJ2-3; CDR3aa: CASSSRGQSTDTQYF; CDR3nt: TGTGCCAGCAGCTCCCGAGGGCAGAGCACAGATACGCAGTATTTT
abundance: .; d_gene: .; v_gene: TRBV27; j_gene: TRBJ2-7; CDR3aa: CASSLDRKLTEQYF; CDR3nt: TGTGCCAGCAGTCTGGACCGAAAGTTAACCGAGCAGTACTTC
abundance: .; d_gene: .; v_gene: TRBV7-8; j_gene: TRBJ2-7; CDR3aa: CASSSAFPGRPNWEQYF; CDR3nt: TGTGCCAGCAGCTCCGCCTTCCCGGGACGGCCGAATTGGGAGCAGTACTTC
abundance: .; d_gene: .; v_gene: TRBV28; j_gene: TRBJ1-2; CDR3aa: CASSFADYGYTF; CDR3nt: TGTGCCAGCAGTTTTGCAGACTATGGCTACACCTTC
abundance: .; d_gene: .; v_gene: TRBV5-1; j_gene: TRBJ1-2; CDR3aa: CASSLERASGWYGYTF; CDR3nt: TGCGCCAGCAGCTTGGAGCGGGCCTCGGGATGGTATGGCTACACCTTC
abundance: once; d_gene: TRBD1; v_gene: TRBV7-2; j_gene: TRBJ1-3; CDR3aa: CASSRETGITGNTIYF; CDR3nt: TGTGCCAGCAGCCGGGAGACAGGGATTACTGGAAACACCATATATTTT
abundance: once; d_gene: .; v_gene: TRBV5-5; j_gene: TRBJ2-2; CDR3aa: CASSFGGLAGELFF; CDR3nt: TGTGCCAGCAGCTTTGGAGGGCTCGCCGGGGAGCTGTTTTTT
abundance: .; d_gene: .; v_gene: TRBV19; j_gene: TRBJ1-2; CDR3aa: CASSLGRGDQHNYGYTF; CDR3nt: TGTGCCAGTAGTCTGGGGAGGGGCGATCAGCACAACTATGGCTACACCTTC
abundance: many; d_gene: .; v_gene: TRBV7-3; j_gene: TRBJ2-1; CDR3aa: CASSLNPRGSGYNEQFF; CDR3nt: TGTGCCAGCAGCTTAAACCCTCGCGGTAGCGGTTACAATGAGCAGTTCTTC
abundance: .; d_gene: TRBD2; v_gene: TRBV11-1; j_gene: TRBJ2-3; CDR3aa: CASSAGLAGGFTDTQYF; CDR3nt: TGTGCCAGCAGCGCGGGACTAGCGGGAGGGTTCACAGATACGCAGTATTTT
abundance: .; d_gene: .; v_gene: TRBV7-8; j_gene: TRBJ2-3; CDR3aa: CASSPQGTDTQYF; CDR3nt: TGTGCCAGCAGTCCCCAAGGCACAGATACGCAGTATTTT